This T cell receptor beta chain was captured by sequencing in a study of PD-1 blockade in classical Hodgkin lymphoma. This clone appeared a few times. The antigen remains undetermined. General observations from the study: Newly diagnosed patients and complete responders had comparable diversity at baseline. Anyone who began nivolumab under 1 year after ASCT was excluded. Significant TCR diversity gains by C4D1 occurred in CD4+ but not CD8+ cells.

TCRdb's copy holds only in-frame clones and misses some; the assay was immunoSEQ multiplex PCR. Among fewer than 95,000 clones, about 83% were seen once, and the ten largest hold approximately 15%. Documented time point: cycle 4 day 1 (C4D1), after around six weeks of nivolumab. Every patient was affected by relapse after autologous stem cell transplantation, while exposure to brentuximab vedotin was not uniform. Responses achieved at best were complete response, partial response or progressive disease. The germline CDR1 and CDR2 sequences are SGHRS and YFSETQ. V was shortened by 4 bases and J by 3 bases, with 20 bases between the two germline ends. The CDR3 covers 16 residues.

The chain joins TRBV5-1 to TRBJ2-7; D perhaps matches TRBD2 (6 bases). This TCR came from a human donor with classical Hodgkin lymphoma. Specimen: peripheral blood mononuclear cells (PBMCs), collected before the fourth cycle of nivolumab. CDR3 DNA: TGCGCCAGCAGCATAGCCCCGGCGGGAAATTACTACGAGCAGTACTTC. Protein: CASSIAPAGNYYEQYF.